Listed here is a single T cell receptor beta chain. The antigen remains unidentified. Trimming took 7 bases from V and 8 from J, leaving 17 bases between them. This CDR3 has 12 amino acids. Looked up from germline, CDR1 is GTSNPN and CDR2 is SVGIG (reference sequence). This sample is drawn from a study of OX40 agonist ivuxolimab in advanced cancers. Study-level information: Intravenous ivuxolimab at 0.01 to 10 mg/kg was given to patients every 2 weeks. Three patients responded partially, comprising one with hepatocellular carcinoma and two with cutaneous melanoma.

Points from the study as a whole: CD4+ and CD8+ T cells in blood underwent clonal expansion by week 6 at 0.1 to 3.0 mg/kg.

TCRdb keeps only in-frame clones here, not all; method: immunoSEQ multiplex PCR. The sample has 94,000 or so clones, 84% seen once. This material consisted of CD4+ or CD8+ T cells sorted from blood, taken in a trial of the OX40 agonist ivuxolimab. The chain combines TRBV30 with TRBJ1-2; D might be TRBD1 (5 bases). The TCR was taken from an adult with an advanced solid tumor such as melanoma, head and neck, liver or kidney cancer. CDR3 nucleotide sequence: TGTGCCTTTTCGGCCGGTACAGGCGGCTACACCTTC. Its protein is CAFSAGTGGYTF.